The entry below describes one T cell receptor (beta chain). Its antigen remains unknown. TEMRA cells were FACS-enriched, with CD8+ and CD4+ T cells isolated negatively. The record originates from a study of CD8 T cells in Susac syndrome. General study results and limits: It was acknowledged by the study that relatively few individuals were included in its TCR sequencing and HLA analysis.

Trimming left V 0 bases short and J 7 bases short, with 15 bases between. CDR1 and CDR2 (germline): GTSNPN, SVGIG (reference sequence). The CDR3 has 15 amino acids. cDNA came from roughly 0.47 to 1 ug RNA primed by random hexamers. The immunoSEQ assay covered 54 Vbeta and 13 Jbeta segments for CDR3. Each CDR3 protein gets one entry after TCRdb re-called the immunoSEQ multiplex PCR reads with MiXCR. The data contain about 290,000 distinct CDR3 sequences, over 75% of them singletons. The sequencing sample was made of CD8+ T cells from PBMCs. The chain employs TRBV30 and TRBJ1-4, with D possibly TRBD1 on 5 matching bases. The receptor's source is a human donor with multiple sclerosis. The CDR3 DNA reads as TGTGCCTGGAGTGTTGGGTTGGGGGGTTCTGAAAAACTGTTTTTT. It translates to CAWSVGLGGSEKLFF.